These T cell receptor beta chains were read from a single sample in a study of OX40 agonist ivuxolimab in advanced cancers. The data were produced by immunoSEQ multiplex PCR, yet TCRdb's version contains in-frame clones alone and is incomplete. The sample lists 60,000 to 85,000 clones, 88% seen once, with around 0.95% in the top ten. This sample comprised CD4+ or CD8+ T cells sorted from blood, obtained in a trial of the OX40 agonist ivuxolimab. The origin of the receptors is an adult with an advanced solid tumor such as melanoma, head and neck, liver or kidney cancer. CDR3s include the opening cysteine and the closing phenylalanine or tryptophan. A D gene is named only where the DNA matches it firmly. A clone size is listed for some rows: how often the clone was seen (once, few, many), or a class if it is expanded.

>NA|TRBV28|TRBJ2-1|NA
CATGGGGYNEQFF
TGTGCTACAGGGGGGGGCGGCTACAATGAGCAGTTCTTC
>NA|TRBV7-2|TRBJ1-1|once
CASSSTTLNTEAFF
TGTGCCAGCAGCTCTACAACCTTGAACACTGAAGCTTTCTTT
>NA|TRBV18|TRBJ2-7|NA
CASSGGSSYEQYF
TGTGCCAGCTCCGGGGGTAGCTCCTACGAGCAGTACTTC
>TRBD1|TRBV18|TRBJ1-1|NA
CASSPPGTGKGTEAFF
TGTGCCAGCTCACCACCCGGGACAGGGAAAGGGACTGAAGCTTTCTTT
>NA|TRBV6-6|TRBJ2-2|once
CASSFGGEELFF
TGTGCCAGCAGTTTCGGGGGCGAGGAGCTGTTTTTT
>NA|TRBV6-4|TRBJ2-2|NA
CASSSLANTGELFF
TGTGCCAGCAGTTCCCTCGCGAACACCGGGGAGCTGTTTTTT
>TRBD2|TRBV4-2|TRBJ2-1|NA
CASSLSGRAINEQFF
TGTGCCAGCAGCCTAAGCGGGAGGGCCATTAATGAGCAGTTCTTC
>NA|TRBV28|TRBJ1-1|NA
CASSLAGAGGTEAFF
TGTGCCAGCAGTTTGGCAGGGGCGGGAGGCACTGAAGCTTTCTTT
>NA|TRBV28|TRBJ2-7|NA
CASSLGQLYEQYF
TGTGCCAGCAGTTTAGGACAGCTCTACGAGCAGTACTTC
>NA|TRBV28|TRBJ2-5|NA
CASRPPGRGGTQYF
TGTGCCAGCAGGCCCCCGGGCCGCGGTGGGACCCAGTACTTC
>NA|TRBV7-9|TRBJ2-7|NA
CASSALGQQADYEQYF
TGTGCCAGCAGCGCCCTTGGGCAACAGGCGGACTACGAGCAGTACTTC
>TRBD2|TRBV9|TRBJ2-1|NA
CASSTSGSSYNEQFF
TGTGCCAGCAGTACTAGCGGGAGCTCCTACAATGAGCAGTTCTTC
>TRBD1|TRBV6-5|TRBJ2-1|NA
CASTAGTGPPRQFF
TGTGCCAGCACCGCTGGGACAGGGCCACCTAGGCAGTTCTTC
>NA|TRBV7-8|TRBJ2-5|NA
CASSLGQGQETQYF
TGTGCCAGCAGCTTAGGTCAGGGGCAAGAGACCCAGTACTTC
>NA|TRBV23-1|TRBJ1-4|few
CASSQFQEEKLFF
TGCGCCAGCAGTCAATTCCAGGAGGAAAAACTGTTTTTT
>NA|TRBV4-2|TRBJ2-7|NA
CASSQPGSLNYEQYF
TGTGCCAGCAGCCAACCAGGGTCACTAAACTACGAGCAGTACTTC
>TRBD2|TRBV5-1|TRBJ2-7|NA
CASSFPGRDYEQYF
TGCGCCAGCAGCTTTCCCGGGAGGGACTACGAGCAGTACTTC